The clone carrying this TCR beta chain has a handful of counts. Its antigen is currently unknown. The germline gives CDR1 SGHVS, CDR2 FNYEAQ. The V and J ends lost 4 bases and 5 bases respectively, with 11 bases between them. This CDR3 has 13 residues. Sample treatment: approximately 9-day PBMC culture with coronavirus spike peptide pools or control peptides (ViraFEST assay). An Oncomine TCR Beta short-read assay was used to sequence the DNA from cultured CD4+ T cells. Genomic DNA was isolated from CD4+ T cells that had been cultured. TCRdb called the PCR reads again in MiXCR, with one record for every CDR3 protein. The sample yields about 21,000 distinct CDR3 sequences, 62% seen once. These data are taken from a study of vaccination and CD4 T cells after COVID-19. Overall study: Samples taken post-COVID came a median around 93 days after diagnosis, ranging from 35 to 161. Cellular stimulation was performed using overlapping spike peptides derived from SARS-CoV-2, HCoV-NL63, HCoV-OC43 and HCoV-229E. The study, taken as a whole, reports: Reactive clonotype counts went from median around 20 after infection to roughly 40 after vaccination, nonsignificantly.

This rearrangement joins TRBV7-6 to TRBJ1-1; D gene unclear. The sequence was obtained from a human donor who received a COVID-19 vaccine. This sample comprised CD4+ T cells from blood, cultured in vitro, obtained before SARS-CoV-2 vaccination. CDR3 residues: CASSSILYTEAFF. The CDR3 DNA follows: TGTGCCAGCAGCTCAATCCTATATACTGAAGCTTTCTTT.